This T cell receptor (beta chain) was profiled in a study of Graves' ophthalmopathy and Graves' hyperthyroidism (dated by TCRdb to the late 2010s). Study-level background: Peripheral blood was collected before any treatment was given, at the time of initial diagnosis. The study used signatures of the TCR beta repertoire to tell Graves' ophthalmopathy apart from Graves' hyperthyroidism and to predict which patients would progress to ophthalmopathy. A discovery set of about a hundred patients (approximately 42 ophthalmopathy, fewer than 60 stable hyperthyroidism) was enrolled to explore V-J signatures distinguishing ophthalmopathy from hyperthyroidism. In total, 135 blood samples were TCR-sequenced: around 42 ophthalmopathy, approximately 75 hyperthyroidism and approximately 17 hyperthyroidism-to-ophthalmopathy patients. The independent validation cohort included about 20 hyperthyroidism patients plus 17 patients who later progressed from hyperthyroidism to ophthalmopathy. In more than five hyperthyroidism patients, the T-cell repertoires found in thyroid tissue were compared with those found in blood. Following sample collection, hyperthyroidism patients were given methimazole at a starting dose of 30 mg daily, and ophthalmopathy patients were given high-dose intravenous methylprednisolone. What the work shows at the level of the full study, not this receptor alone: Sample size was not statistically predetermined, and group allocation was not concealed from the investigators. In validation, the model predicted ophthalmopathy progression with less than 71% sensitivity and approximately 75% specificity; 12 predicted patients were CT-confirmed with GO in a median of approximately 6.5 months. Most expanded thyroid clonotypes with a frequency above 0.001 also appeared in blood, which suggests that blood repertoires may reflect the immune response in the thyroid. In cross-validation, the 13-signature model distinguished ophthalmopathy from stable hyperthyroidism with less than 90% sensitivity and 81.08% specificity, while in the test set the corresponding values were 80% and 75%.

Note on this clonotype: No cognate antigen has been identified for it. No much larger clone exists at a distance of one base, and base qualities are not known.

The ophthalmopathy patients had moderately to severely active disease, with a Clinical Activity Score of 3 or higher, a NOSPECS grade of 4 or higher, and a disease duration of less than 3 months. Patients with other autoimmune diseases, uncontrolled infections, pregnancy or lactation were excluded. Diagnosis relied on clinical symptoms, serum thyroxine, TRAb, thyroid ultrasound and orbital computed tomography. PBMCs were isolated from about 9.1 ml of fresh peripheral blood by Ficoll-Paque density gradient centrifugation. Total RNA was extracted using Trizol reagent, and RNA quality was checked on an Agilent 2100 Bioanalyzer. For repertoire sequencing, TCR beta CDR3 regions were amplified from RNA transcripts. The first round of RT-PCR was done with HTBI primers and the Qiagen OneStep RT-PCR kit, and was followed by a second round of multiplex PCR, then size selection and purification. The libraries underwent paired-end sequencing with 100 bp reads on an Illumina HiSeq2000. The paper's processing steps were these. SOAPnuke was used for read processing, and reads with adapters, uncalled bases, a mean Phred below 15, or no exact constant-primer or identifier match were discarded. COPE v1.2.5 was used to merge high-quality paired reads. Unique nucleotide sequences were defined as clonotypes and aligned to IMGT TRB V, D and J references using MiTCR v1.1. The analysis was limited to V-J combinations with a frequency above 0.0001, which together covered just over 98% of the repertoires. For each V-J combination, a TCR clonal expansion and chaos score was defined as the ratio of F50 clonal expansion to chaos observed in the TCRdist matrix. Welch's t-statistics and random forest were used to reduce the features to some 13 V-J combinations, which were then used as input to a naive Bayes classifier. Thyroid-blood repertoire similarity was quantified with the Morisita-Horn index. TCRdb reprocessed the public reads (quality trimming at Q25 with fastp, clone calling with MiXCR) and kept in-frame beta chains. Merged by CDR3 protein, the rows form single entries marked with the most common genes and DNA. The V and J calls here are based on TCRdb, not the publication. The sample table shows around 600,000 distinct CDR3 sequences, and about 40% are seen once. Over 2.5% of the sample belongs to the ten largest clones.

The CDR3 spans 14 residues, from the cysteine through the phenylalanine. Only the CDR3 DNA is retained, 42 bases long and in frame from the first base. CDR1 MGHDK and CDR2 SYGVNS were looked up in the germline V gene. V is reduced by 4 bases and J by 5 bases, leaving a spacing of 14 bases between them. This receptor was taken from an adult man with Graves' ophthalmopathy. The chain is encoded by TRBV25-1 joined to TRBJ2-5; the D gene is perhaps TRBD2, from 5 matching bases. The material sequenced was peripheral blood. The CDR3 region reads CASSASPSSETQYF. The DNA sequence reads TGTGCCAGCAGTGCGAGCCCTAGCTCGGAGACCCAGTACTTC.